This TCR beta chain was sequenced in a study of regulatory T cells in long-lasting Graves disease (dated by TCRdb to 2020 to 2023). Regarding the research as a whole: Patients with newly diagnosed Graves' disease had been on antithyroid drugs for under 3 months. Peripheral blood TCR sequencing and RNA sequencing compared persistent Graves' disease patients with newly diagnosed Graves' disease patients. The study was conducted in China and was registered as a clinical trial. A total of about 33 samples underwent TCR sequencing, from about 13 patients with persistent Graves' disease and 20 or so patients with newly diagnosed Graves' disease.

The paper's findings and limits, for the study overall: TRBV28, TRBJ1-2 and TRBJ2-5 were preferentially used in persistent disease, while TRBV20-1 and TRBJ2-1 were favored in newly diagnosed disease. Persistent patients shared more public clonotypes among themselves (around 3,000) than newly diagnosed patients did (more than 950). Sequencing and analysis were restricted to the TCR beta chain. Because the primary lesion, thyroid tissue, could not be accessed, the study looked at peripheral blood alone. As a limitation, the authors acknowledged that the small sample size may reduce accuracy. Lower TCR Shannon entropy and fewer highly expanded clones were observed in persistent Graves' disease patients than in newly diagnosed patients, which suggested clonal expansion.

A remark on this clonotype: It lacks a known antigen. No per-base quality is available; no much larger clone lies one base away.

Trimming removed 1 base from V and 2 bases from J, leaving 12 bases between the germline ends. The germline V gene provides CDR1 SGHAT and CDR2 FQNNGV. The CDR3 measures 15 amino acids from cysteine to phenylalanine. The DNA shown is the 45-base CDR3, in frame from base 1. The time point label of this sample denotes: newly diagnosed GD, antithyroid drugs for less than 3 months. For both TCR sequencing and RNA sequencing, RNA was extracted from PBMCs in TRIzol. The diagnosis of Graves' disease was made according to American Thyroid Association guidelines. Patients were recruited from an endocrinology department in Xi'an, China. Each patient gave approximately 9 milliliters of peripheral blood, collected in an EDTA anticoagulant tube. PBMCs were isolated by Ficoll Paque Plus density gradient separation without further T cell sorting. RNA quality was checked with an Agilent 2100 Bioanalyzer and agarose gel, and concentration with a NanoDrop 2000.

The library was built by means of multiplex PCR. TCRdb shows the sequencer as Illumina HiSeq 4000. CDR3 regions were amplified by Arm-PCR with iRepertoire HTBI primers to construct TCR beta libraries. Before sequencing, the PCR products went through gel purification. As for the authors' bioinformatics: Gene usage analysis of CDR3 amino acid clonotypes relied on the approximately 60 TRBV and fewer than 15 TRBJ segments identified across samples. COPE and FqMerger were used to merge filtered high-quality paired reads into contigs. BLAST was used to align contigs to the IMGT TRBV, TRBD and TRBJ reference genes, and CDR3 was defined following IMGT. Any clonotype with a frequency above 0.1% was counted as a highly expanded clone. Shannon entropy served as the measure of repertoire diversity, while the Gini coefficient captured V-J evenness. A clonotype found in more than one individual was treated as public. The public reads were quality trimmed at Q25 with fastp and then assembled into clones with MiXCR by TCRdb, keeping productive beta chains. For every CDR3 protein sequence, its rows merge into one entry that carries the most common genes and DNA. These V and J calls rely on TCRdb rather than the paper's analysis. Recorded for this sample are 400,000 to 550,000 distinct CDR3 sequences; about 16% of them occurred a single time. The top ten clones comprise 16% of the sample.

These records were also assigned to another study, of T cells in Graves' hyperthyroidism and ophthalmopathy. As noted in the second study: Graves' hyperthyroidism was defined as stable when no progression to ophthalmopathy occurred over 18 months of follow-up. Hyperthyroidism patients were newly diagnosed, had a disease duration of under 2 months, and were aged 18 to 65 years. The study excluded patients with uncontrolled infections, other autoimmune diseases, pregnancy or lactation. Diagnoses relied on clinical symptoms, serum thyroxine and TRAb, thyroid ultrasound and orbital computed tomography. For the first round of RT-PCR on the TCR CDR3, the HTBI primer set was used together with the Qiagen OneStep RT-PCR kit. Blood samples also contained most of the expanded thyroid clonotypes (frequency above 0.001), which suggests that blood repertoires may reflect thyroid immune responses. A 13 V-J signature model separated ophthalmopathy from stable hyperthyroidism, with approximately 86% sensitivity and about 81% specificity in cross-validation and 80%/75% in testing. In validation, progression to ophthalmopathy was predicted by the model with nearly 71% sensitivity and 72.22% specificity, a median of around 6.5 months before onset. TCR V-J signatures able to tell the groups apart were searched for in a discovery cohort of more than 90 patients, of whom over 40 had Graves' ophthalmopathy and under 65 had stable Graves' hyperthyroidism. Whether ophthalmopathy could be predicted prospectively was tested in an independent validation cohort made up of about 20 hyperthyroidism patients plus 17 patients who later progressed to ophthalmopathy. The roughly 91 discovery patients were randomly divided into training and test sets at a 7:3 ratio. The study also compared thyroid tissue and blood T-cell repertoires from several Graves' hyperthyroidism patients. Following sampling, methimazole starting at 30 mg daily was given to hyperthyroidism patients, and high-dose intravenous methylprednisolone was given to ophthalmopathy patients. Libraries were constructed in a second round of multiplex PCR, after which size selection and purification were performed. Libraries were sequenced paired-end with 100 bp reads on an Illumina HiSeq2000. Raw data were processed with SOAPnuke, discarding reads with adapters, uncalled bases, mean Phred below 15, or no exact constant-primer or identifier match. High-quality paired reads were merged using COPE v1.2.5, and each unique nucleotide sequence was defined as a clonotype. Clonotypes were aligned to IMGT TRBV, TRBD and TRBJ reference segments using MiTCR v1.1. The analysis included only V-J combinations with a frequency above 0.0001, which together covered 98% to 99.2% of the repertoires. A TCS score was defined as the ratio of F50 (clonal expansion) to E x V (chaos), with BLOSUM62-based TCRdist applied between CDR3 peptides within each V-J. Welch's t-statistics and random forest reduced fewer than 600 V-J features to about 12, which were used in a naive Bayes classifier (R e1071). Sample size was not statistically predetermined, and blinding of investigators to group allocation was not performed. The paper reports TCR Vbeta CDR3 sequencing of 130 to 150 peripheral blood samples: 43 ophthalmopathy, under 85 hyperthyroidism and around 17 progressor patients.

This specimen was peripheral blood mononuclear cells (PBMCs), taken at new diagnosis, from a patient treated with antithyroid drugs. The origin of this receptor is a woman younger than 45 with Graves disease. Donor details come from another sample of the same person, matched by shared clones. Rearrangement joined TRBV11-2 to TRBJ2-7, with the identity of the D gene unclear. The CDR3: CASSLGVLKTYEQYF. The nucleotides are TGTGCCAGCAGCTTAGGTGTCCTTAAGACCTACGAGCAGTACTTC.